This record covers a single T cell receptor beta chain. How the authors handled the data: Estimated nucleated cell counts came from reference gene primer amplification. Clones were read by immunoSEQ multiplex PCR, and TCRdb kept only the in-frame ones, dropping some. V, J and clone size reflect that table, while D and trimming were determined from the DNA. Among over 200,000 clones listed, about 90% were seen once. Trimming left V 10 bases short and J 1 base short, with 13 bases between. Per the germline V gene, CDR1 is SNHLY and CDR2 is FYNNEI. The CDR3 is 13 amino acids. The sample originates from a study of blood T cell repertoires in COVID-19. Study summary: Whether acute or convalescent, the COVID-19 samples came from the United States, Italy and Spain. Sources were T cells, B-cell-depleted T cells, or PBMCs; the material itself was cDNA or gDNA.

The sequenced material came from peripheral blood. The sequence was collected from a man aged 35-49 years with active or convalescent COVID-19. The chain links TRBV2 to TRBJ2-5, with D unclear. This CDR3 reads CATMREIQETQYF. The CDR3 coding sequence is TGTGCCACGATGAGAGAGATCCAAGAGACCCAGTACTTC.